The rows below give T cell receptor beta chains drawn from one sample of a study of blood T cells in healthy people across ages. Each CDR3 protein is one row after TCRdb ran MiXCR on the 5' RACE reads. The table lists about 1,400,000 distinct CDR3 sequences, approximately 63% of them singletons. The sequenced material came from blood. The origin of the receptors is a young man in good health. Both conserved end residues are part of each CDR3. Fields, in order: J gene, D gene, clone size, V gene, CDR3 DNA, CDR3 protein. D genes are given only for firm matches. Where a row states a size, it is once, few, many or the class of an expanded clone; other rows omit it.

>TRBJ2-6|.|.|TRBV6-5
TGTGCCAGCAGACCCCAGCCTGGGGCCAACGTCCTGACTTTC
CASRPQPGANVLTF
>TRBJ2-1|.|few|TRBV4-2
TGTGCCAGCAGCCAAGACGAGGGAGTAAGCGACAATGAGCAGTTCTTC
CASSQDEGVSDNEQFF
>TRBJ1-2|.|.|TRBV9
TGTGCCAGCAGCGCTTCGGACAGCGGGGGAGGCTACACCTTC
CASSASDSGGGYTF
>TRBJ1-5|.|.|TRBV15
TGTGCCACCAGCCAACTCACTAGCACTAGATGGGACAATCAGCCCCAGCATTTT
CATSQLTSTRWDNQPQHF
>TRBJ2-1|TRBD2|.|TRBV29-1
TGCAGCGCTGAGGCCCCGGGGACTAGCGGGAGCAATGAGCAGTTCTTC
CSAEAPGTSGSNEQFF
>TRBJ2-5|.|.|TRBV15
TGTGCCACCAGCAGAGTGGGGCGGGGTGAAGAGACCCAGTACTTC
CATSRVGRGEETQYF
>TRBJ2-4|TRBD2|few|TRBV15
TGTGCCACCAGCACGCCAATATCGACTAGCGGGAGGATCGGAGCCAAAAACATTCAGTACTTC
CATSTPISTSGRIGAKNIQYF
>TRBJ2-1|TRBD2|.|TRBV12-3/TRBV12-4
TGTGCCAGCGAAAGCGGGAGGGCCTGGAATGAGCAGTTCTTC
CASESGRAWNEQFF
>TRBJ2-7|.|.|TRBV20-1
TGCAGTGCTAGGACCCGATACTACGAGCAGTACTTC
CSARTRYYEQYF
>TRBJ1-2|.|.|TRBV28
TGTGCCAGCAGCCCGTTTCAGGGCCTCTATGGCTACACCTTC
CASSPFQGLYGYTF
>TRBJ2-1|.|.|TRBV6-1
TGTGCCAGCAGTGAAGCCGAATTCGAGCAGTTCTTC
CASSEAEFEQFF
>TRBJ2-2|.|.|TRBV20-1
TGCAGTGCTATCCCGGTTGGGAACACCGGGGAGCTGTTTTTT
CSAIPVGNTGELFF
>TRBJ2-1|.|.|TRBV6-6
TGTGCCAGCAGTTACACTCCTTCCGGAGGATGGTACAATGAGCAGTTCTTC
CASSYTPSGGWYNEQFF
>TRBJ2-3|TRBD2|once|TRBV20-1
TGCAGTGCTAGGATACCGGGACTAGCGGCCAGCACAGATACACAGTATTTT
CSARIPGLAASTDTQYF
>TRBJ2-7|TRBD1|.|TRBV7-8
TGTGCCAGCACCGAGGGGGCCACGGTATACGAGCAGTACTTC
CASTEGATVYEQYF
>TRBJ2-7|TRBD1|.|TRBV6-5
TGTGCCAGCACCCAGGGGGTGAGTTCCTACGAGCAGTACTTC
CASTQGVSSYEQYF